The 7 T cell receptor beta chains presented below share a single source sample, sequenced in a study of cytomegalovirus exposure and HLA in healthy donors. Primers included in the PCR were 60 Vbeta and 13 Jbeta primers. The repertoire was sequenced with immunoSEQ multiplex PCR; TCRdb's copy has only in-frame clones and lacks some. The sample includes 160,000 or so clones, roughly 84% of them seen just once. Sequencing was done on a sample of PBMCs. Source of these receptors: a man aged 50 or older in good health and CMV-seropositive.

The CDR3: CASSSSRLGDEQFF. In nucleotides, the CDR3 is TGCGCCAGCAGCTCCTCTCGTCTCGGGGATGAGCAGTTCTTC. V gene TRBV5-1 combines with J gene TRBJ2-1; D may be TRBD2 (5 bases). The CDR3 loop spans 14 amino acids. Trimming cost V 3 bases and J 8 bases, with 15 bases left between them. Germline CDR1 reads SGHRS; CDR2 reads YFSETQ. Based on the CDR3 plus reference TRBV5-1 and TRBJ2-1, the full variable domain is KAGVTQTPRYLIKTRGQQVTLSCSPISGHRSVSWYQQTPGQGLQFLFEYFSETQRNKGNFPGRFSGRQFSNSRSEMNVSTLELGDSALYLCASSSSRLGDEQFFGPGTRLTVL.

This clone was recorded a few times. This chain connects TRBV7-8 to TRBJ2-2; weak D call: TRBD1 (6 bases). Germline CDR1 reads SGHVS; CDR2 reads FQNEAQ. V dropped 5 bases and J dropped 4 bases, with 17 bases sitting between them. The length of the CDR3 is 16 residues. Here the CDR3 reads CASSRSSTGSTGELFF. DNA of the CDR3: TGTGCCAGCAGCCGAAGCTCAACAGGGTCCACCGGGGAGCTGTTTTTT.

This clone was seen more than once but under ten times. The chain carries TRBV19 and TRBJ1-5; tentatively, D is TRBD1 (5 bases). Germline V gene lookup returns CDR1 LNHDA and CDR2 SQIVND (reference sequence). Trimming left V 6 bases short and J 0 bases short, with 15 bases between. This CDR3 is 16 amino acids long. CDR3 sequence: CASRPLGGDSNQPQHF. In DNA form, the CDR3 reads TGTGCCAGTAGACCCCTCGGGGGGGATAGCAATCAGCCCCAGCATTTT.

This sequence joins TRBV9 and TRBJ2-1; tentative D call: TRBD1 (6 bases). In germline, CDR1 is SGDLS, CDR2 YYNGEE. The CDR3 runs 11 residues. With 3 bases removed from V and 10 bases from J, the gap between germline ends came to 8 bases. CDR3 in amino acids: CASSAGQEQFF. The CDR3 DNA reads TGTGCCAGCAGCGCCGGACAGGAGCAGTTCTTC.

The rearrangement joins TRBV2 to TRBJ2-7, with 9 bases identical to TRBD1. The ends lost 6 bases at V and 0 bases at J; junction bases unmatched: 3. The CDR3 is made up of 14 amino acids. The germline CDR1 and CDR2 sequences are SNHLY and FYNNEI. CDR3 sequence: CASRTGGGSYEQYF. The CDR3 bases are TGTGCCAGCAGAACAGGGGGCGGCTCCTACGAGCAGTACTTC. Using reference TRBV2 and TRBJ2-7 for the parts outside the CDR3, the full variable domain is EPEVTQTPSHQVTQMGQEVILRCVPISNHLYFYWYRQILGQKVEFLVSFYNNEISEKSEIFDDQFSVERPDGSNFTLKIRSTKLEDSAMYFCASRTGGGSYEQYFGPGTRLTVT.

The chain has TRBV5-1 and TRBJ1-1; D gene uncertain. CDR1 SGHRS and CDR2 YFSETQ come from the germline V gene. Trimming left V 4 bases short and J 3 bases short, with 16 bases between. This CDR3 has 15 amino acids. The CDR3: CASSLAPAQDTEAFF. The DNA of the CDR3 is TGCGCCAGCAGCCTGGCTCCGGCCCAGGACACTGAAGCTTTCTTT.

This clone was seen a handful of times. The J gene is TRBJ2-2, the V gene TRBV5-1; 7 bases align to TRBD1. CDR1 and CDR2 (germline): SGHRS, YFSETQ. J lost 6 bases, V lost 4 bases, and 15 bases had no gene match. The CDR3 covers 17 residues. The chain's CDR3 is CASSGRTQGITAGELFF. CDR3 bases: TGCGCCAGCAGCGGGCGGACACAGGGGATTACCGCCGGGGAGCTGTTTTTT.